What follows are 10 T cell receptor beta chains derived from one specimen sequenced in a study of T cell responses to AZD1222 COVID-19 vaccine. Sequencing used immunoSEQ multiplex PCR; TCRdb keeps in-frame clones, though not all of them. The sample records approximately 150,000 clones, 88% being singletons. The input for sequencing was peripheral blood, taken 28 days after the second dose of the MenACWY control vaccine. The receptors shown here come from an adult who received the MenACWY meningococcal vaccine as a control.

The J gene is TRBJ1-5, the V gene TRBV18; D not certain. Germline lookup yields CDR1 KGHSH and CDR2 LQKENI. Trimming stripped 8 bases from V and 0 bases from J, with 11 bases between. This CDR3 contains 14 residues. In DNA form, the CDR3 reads TGTGCCAGCGGACGGCAGTCTAGCAATCAGCCCCAGCATTTT. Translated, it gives CASGRQSSNQPQHF.

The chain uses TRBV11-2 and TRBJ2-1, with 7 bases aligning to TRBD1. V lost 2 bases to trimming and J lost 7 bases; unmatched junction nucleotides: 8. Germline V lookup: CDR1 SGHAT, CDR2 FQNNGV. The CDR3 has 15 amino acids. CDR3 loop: CASSLRRQGGNEQFF. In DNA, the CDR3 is TGTGCCAGCAGCTTAAGAAGACAGGGCGGGAATGAGCAGTTCTTC.

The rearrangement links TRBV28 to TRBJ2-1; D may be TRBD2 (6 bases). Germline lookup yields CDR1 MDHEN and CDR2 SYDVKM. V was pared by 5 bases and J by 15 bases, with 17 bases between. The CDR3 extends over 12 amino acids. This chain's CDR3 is CASSTTSPGGFF. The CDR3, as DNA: TGTGCCAGCAGTACCACTAGCCCTGGGGGGTTCTTC.

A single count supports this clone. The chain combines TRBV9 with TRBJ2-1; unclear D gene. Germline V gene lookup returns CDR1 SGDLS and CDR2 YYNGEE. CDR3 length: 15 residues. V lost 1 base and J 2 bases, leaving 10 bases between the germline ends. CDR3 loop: CASSVTAETYNEQFF. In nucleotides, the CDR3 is TGTGCCAGCAGCGTAACGGCGGAGACCTACAATGAGCAGTTCTTC.

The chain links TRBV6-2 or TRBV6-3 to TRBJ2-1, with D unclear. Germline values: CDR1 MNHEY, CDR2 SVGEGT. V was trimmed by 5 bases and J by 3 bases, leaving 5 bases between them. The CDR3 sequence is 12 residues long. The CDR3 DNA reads TGTGCCAGCAGTCCGAACTACAATGAGCAGTTCTTC. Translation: CASSPNYNEQFF.

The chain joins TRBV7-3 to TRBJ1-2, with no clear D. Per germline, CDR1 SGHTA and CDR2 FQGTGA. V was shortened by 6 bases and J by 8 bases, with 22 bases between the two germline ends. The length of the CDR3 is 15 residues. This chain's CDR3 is CASSPWAGSGWGYTF. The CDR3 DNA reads TGTGCCAGCAGTCCCTGGGCAGGTTCGGGATGGGGCTACACCTTC.

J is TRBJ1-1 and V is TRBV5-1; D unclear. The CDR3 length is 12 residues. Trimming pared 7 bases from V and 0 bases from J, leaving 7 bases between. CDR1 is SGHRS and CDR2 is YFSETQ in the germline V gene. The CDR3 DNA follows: TGCGCCAGCTCCGCCATGAACACTGAAGCTTTCTTT. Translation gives CASSAMNTEAFF. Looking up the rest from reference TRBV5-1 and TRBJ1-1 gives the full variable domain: KAGVTQTPRYLIKTRGQQVTLSCSPISGHRSVSWYQQTPGQGLQFLFEYFSETQRNKGNFPGRFSGRQFSNSRSEMNVSTLELGDSALYLCASSAMNTEAFFGQGTRLTVV.

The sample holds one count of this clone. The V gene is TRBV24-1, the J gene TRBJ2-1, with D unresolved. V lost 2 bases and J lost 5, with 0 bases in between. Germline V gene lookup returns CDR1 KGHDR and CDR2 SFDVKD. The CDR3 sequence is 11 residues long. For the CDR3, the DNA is TGTGCCACCAGTGATTACAATGAGCAGTTCTTC. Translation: CATSDYNEQFF.

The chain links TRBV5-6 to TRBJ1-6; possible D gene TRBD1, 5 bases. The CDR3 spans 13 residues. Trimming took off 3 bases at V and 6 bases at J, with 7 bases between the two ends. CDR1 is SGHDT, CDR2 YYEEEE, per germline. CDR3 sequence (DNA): TGTGCCAGCAGCTCCGGGACTAATTCACCCCTCCACTTT. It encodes CASSSGTNSPLHF.

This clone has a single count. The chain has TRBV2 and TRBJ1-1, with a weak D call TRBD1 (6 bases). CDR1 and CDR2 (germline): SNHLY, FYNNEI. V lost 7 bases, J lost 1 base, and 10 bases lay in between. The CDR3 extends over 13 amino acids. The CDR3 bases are TGTGCCAGCACTGGACAGAGGAACACTGAAGCTTTCTTT. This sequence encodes CASTGQRNTEAFF.